What follows describes a single TCR beta chain. Its antigen is currently unknown. The record originates from a study of cytomegalovirus exposure and HLA in healthy donors. Study-wide findings and caveats: TCR beta V- and J-gene trimming was later associated with a missense DCLRE1C variant.

J lost 5 bases, V lost 2 bases, and 3 bases had no gene match. CDR3 size: 14 residues. Germline CDR1 SGHTS, CDR2 YDEGEE. The PCR was carried out with 60 Vbeta primers and 13 Jbeta primers. The table came from immunoSEQ multiplex PCR; TCRdb's copy has only in-frame clones and leaves some out. The sample yields 100,000 or so clones, about three fifths seen once. The chain links TRBV5-8 to TRBJ2-7, with TRBD1 identical over 11 bases. Sequenced material: PBMCs. The origin of this receptor is a human donor in good health. DNA for the CDR3: TGTGCCAGCAGCTTCGGACAGGGGGCGGACGAGCAGTACTTC. Translating gives CASSFGQGADEQYF.